Below are 25 T cell receptor beta chains sequenced from a single sample in a study of beta chain features in type 1 diabetes. Expressed TCRB transcripts were sequenced because the isolated RNA had all been reverse transcribed beforehand. The method was immunoSEQ multiplex PCR; TCRdb's version includes in-frame clones alone and lacks a portion of them. The data hold 130,000 to 150,000 clones, with 9.2% observed a single time. The sequenced sample was central memory CD4+ T cells from blood. The receptor set was obtained from a man between 18 and 29 years old in good health.

This clone occurred a few times. The chain recombines TRBV4-2 with TRBJ1-3; D may be TRBD1 (5 bases). V lost 0 bases and J 10 bases, leaving 10 bases between the germline ends. Germline V gene lookup returns CDR1 LGHNA and CDR2 YNFKEQ. CDR3 length: 13 amino acids. The CDR3 region is CASSQDSGVTIYF. CDR3 coding DNA: TGTGCCAGCAGCCAAGATTCGGGGGTGACCATATATTTT.

This clone has just a few counts. V and J are TRBV5-4 and TRBJ2-2; D might be TRBD1 (5 bases). The CDR3 runs to 16 residues. Deletions cut 4 bases from V and 1 base from J, with 14 bases between. Germline-derived CDR1 and CDR2 are SGHNT and YYREEE (reference sequence). The CDR3 sequence is CASSHGAARNTGELFF. The CDR3 nucleotides are TGTGCCAGCAGCCATGGGGCGGCGAGGAACACCGGGGAGCTGTTTTTT.

The chain carries TRBV6-5 and TRBJ1-1; D gene unclear. Trimming cost V 5 bases and J 4 bases, with 11 bases left between them. CDR1 MNHEY and CDR2 SVGAGI come from the germline V gene. The CDR3 extends over 13 amino acids. CDR3 in DNA: TGTGCCAGCAGTCACACGGGAACCACTGAAGCTTTCTTT. Its translation: CASSHTGTTEAFF.

This clone was counted only a few times. The chain carries TRBV18 and TRBJ1-1; 7 bases match TRBD1. CDR1 KGHSH and CDR2 LQKENI come from the germline V gene. After removal of 4 bases from V and 8 bases from J, the junction contained 1 base not matched to a gene. The CDR3 length is 11 residues. The CDR3 loop is CASSLRGEAFF. The CDR3, as DNA: TGTGCCAGCTCACTCAGGGGGGAAGCTTTCTTT.

The sample holds a few counts of this clone. The chain links TRBV11-2 to TRBJ2-7; D is perhaps TRBD1 (5 bases). The CDR3 is 14 residues long. Trimming took off 2 bases at V and 5 bases at J, with 13 bases between the two ends. From germline, CDR1 is SGHAT and CDR2 FQNNGV. CDR3 loop: CASSLTQGPHEQYF. In nucleotides, the CDR3 is TGTGCCAGCAGCTTAACGCAGGGTCCCCACGAGCAGTACTTC.

This clone showed up just a few times. The V and J genes are TRBV10-3 and TRBJ2-3; 11 bases are a match to TRBD1. V dropped 5 bases and J dropped 2; count of bases not matched to a gene: 6. CDR3 length: 16 residues. CDR1 ENHRY and CDR2 SYGVKD come from the germline V gene. The CDR3: CAISPWTGGVTDTQYF. In nucleotides, the CDR3 is TGTGCCATCAGTCCATGGACAGGGGGCGTCACAGATACGCAGTATTTT.

This chain links TRBV5-4 with TRBJ2-5, with 7 bases that match TRBD1. CDR1 is SGHNT, CDR2 YYREEE, per germline (reference sequence). Trimming cost V 4 bases and J 5 bases; bases outside gene matches: 17. This CDR3 is built from 17 residues. This CDR3 reads CASSLNRLATGAETQYF. In nucleotides, the CDR3 is TGTGCCAGCAGCCTGAACAGGCTAGCAACAGGGGCCGAGACCCAGTACTTC.

This clone showed up just a few times. The J gene is TRBJ1-5, the V gene TRBV11-2; 8 bases match TRBD1. Trimming removed 5 bases from V and 5 bases from J; junction bases left unmatched: 2. The CDR3 spans 13 residues. Germline assignment: CDR1 SGHAT and CDR2 FQNNGV. In DNA form, the CDR3 reads TGTGCCAGCAGCCAACAGGGGGATCAGCCCCAGCATTTT. Translating it yields CASSQQGDQPQHF.

The chain employs TRBV2 and TRBJ1-2; the D gene is possibly TRBD1 (6 bases). Trimming removed 7 bases from V and 3 bases from J, with 15 bases in between. The CDR3 is 14 amino acids. Germline loops: CDR1 SNHLY, CDR2 FYNNEI. CDR3 sequence (DNA): TGTGCCAGCAAGGTCCCAGGGGCGGACTATGGCTACACCTTC. This translates into CASKVPGADYGYTF.

The CDR3 sequence is CASSLMQGSNTGELFF. The CDR3 DNA follows: TGTGCCAGCAGCTTAATGCAGGGGTCGAACACCGGGGAGCTGTTTTTT. The chain has TRBV7-3 and TRBJ2-2; D perhaps matches TRBD1 (6 bases). V lost 1 base and J 0 bases, leaving 9 bases between the germline ends. This CDR3 region has 16 residues. Germline loops: CDR1 SGHTA, CDR2 FQGTGA.

The chain couples TRBV7-8 to TRBJ2-5; D unclear. This CDR3 has 11 residues. V lost 7 bases and J 5 bases, leaving 8 bases between the germline ends. CDR1 SGHVS and CDR2 FQNEAQ come from the germline V gene. The CDR3 bases are TGTGCCAGCACCGCGTCGGAGACCCAGTACTTC. Protein sequence: CASTASETQYF. The variable domain in full, with the rest retrieved from reference TRBV7-8 and TRBJ2-5, is GAGVSQSPRYKVAKRGQDVALRCDPISGHVSLFWYQQALGQGPEFLTYFQNEAQLDKSGLPSDRFFAERPEGSVSTLKIQRTQQEDSAVYLCASTASETQYFGPGTRLLVL.

The chain recombines TRBV5-1 with TRBJ1-6; D gene unclear. The V end was cut by 6 bases, the J end by 5 bases, with 15 bases between. Per germline, CDR1 SGHRS and CDR2 YFSETQ. The CDR3 length is 15 residues. The CDR3 DNA sequence: TGCGCCAGCAAGCGGGGTGAGGCGAATAATTCACCCCTCCACTTT. Translation: CASKRGEANNSPLHF.

This clone was seen repeatedly, ten times or more. The rearrangement uses TRBV2 and TRBJ2-5; 8 positions match TRBD2. J lost 5 bases, V lost 10 bases, and 9 bases had no gene match. This CDR3 region has 13 residues. In germline, CDR1 is SNHLY, CDR2 FYNNEI. Here the CDR3 DNA reads TGTGCCACAGGTCGGGGGGGTGGGGAGACCCAGTACTTC. It yields the protein CATGRGGGETQYF.

This clone was seen only a few times. This chain joins TRBV7-2 and TRBJ2-2; TRBD1 is a possible D gene (5 bases). Per germline, CDR1 SGHTA and CDR2 FQGNSA. Between the trimmed V and J ends, which lost 5 bases and 6 bases, there was a span of 13 bases. The length of the CDR3 is 14 residues. CDR3 residues: CASSPRREPGELFF. The CDR3 region has the DNA TGTGCCAGCAGCCCCCGCAGGGAACCCGGGGAGCTGTTTTTT.

This clone has ten or more counts. The chain recombines TRBV30 with TRBJ1-6, with D unclear. V was shortened by 0 bases and J by 9 bases, with 12 bases between the two germline ends. Looked up from germline, CDR1 is GTSNPN and CDR2 is SVGIG (reference sequence). There are 14 residues in the CDR3. DNA of the CDR3: TGTGCCTGGAGTGTAAGTCAGGAGGGTTCACCCCTCCACTTT. This sequence encodes CAWSVSQEGSPLHF.

This clone occurred a few times. This sequence joins TRBV19 and TRBJ2-2, with 8 bases identical to TRBD1. There are 14 residues in the CDR3. The ends lost 10 bases at V and 5 bases at J; junction bases unmatched: 9. Germline V gives CDR1 LNHDA, CDR2 SQIVND (reference sequence). The CDR3 bases are TGTGCCACCACCGGGACAGGAAGGACCGGGGAGCTGTTTTTT. Encoded protein: CATTGTGRTGELFF.

This clone has only a few counts. This chain's CDR3 is CASSLEGGYTF. The CDR3 nucleotides are TGTGCCAGCAGCTTGGAGGGGGGCTACACCTTC. The rearrangement joins TRBV5-4 to TRBJ1-2, with D possibly being TRBD1 (5 bases). Germline CDR1 reads SGHNT; CDR2 reads YYREEE (reference sequence). Trimming left V 0 bases short and J 8 bases short, with 5 bases between. This CDR3 is built from 11 residues.

There are a few counts of this clone. This chain joins TRBV6-5 and TRBJ2-5; 10 nucleotides line up with TRBD1. There are 16 residues in the CDR3. Germline V gives CDR1 MNHEY, CDR2 SVGAGI. J was trimmed by 0 bases and V by 0 bases; bases with no gene match: 1. The CDR3 loop is CASSYSGQGYQETQYF. The CDR3 DNA sequence: TGTGCCAGCAGTTACTCGGGACAGGGGTACCAAGAGACCCAGTACTTC.

This clone was found a few times. The chain is built from TRBV2 and TRBJ2-2, with no clear D. With 2 bases removed from V and 8 bases from J, the gap between germline ends came to 9 bases. The CDR3 spans 13 residues. Germline CDR1 is SNHLY and CDR2 is FYNNEI. CDR3 residues: CASSENLMGELFF. As DNA, the CDR3 is TGTGCCAGCAGTGAAAATCTTATGGGGGAGCTGTTTTTT.

In its sample, this clone was seen a few times. V gene TRBV6-6 combines with J gene TRBJ1-1, with D uncertain. Looked up from germline, CDR1 is MNHNY and CDR2 is SVGAGI (reference sequence). CDR3 length equals 14 residues. V lost 7 bases and J 1 base, leaving 13 bases between the germline ends. Written as DNA, the CDR3 is TGTGCCAGCACCGAGGTCGGTCCGAACACTGAAGCTTTCTTT. Protein product: CASTEVGPNTEAFF.

This clone came up a few times. The chain joins TRBV7-9 to TRBJ2-6; 7 bases are shared with TRBD1. V was clipped by 2 bases and J by 0 bases; unmatched bases: 7. Germline V gene sequence: CDR1 SEHNR, CDR2 FQNEAQ (reference sequence). CDR3 length: 18 amino acids. Written as DNA, the CDR3 is TGTGCCAGCAGCTTAAGACAGGGACGCCGCTCTGGGGCCAACGTCCTGACTTTC. Protein: CASSLRQGRRSGANVLTF. Filled out from reference TRBV7-9 and TRBJ2-6, the complete variable domain reads DTGVSQNPRHKITKRGQNVTFRCDPISEHNRLYWYRQTLGQGPEFLTYFQNEAQLEKSRLLSDRFSAERPKGSFSTLEIQRTEQGDSAMYLCASSLRQGRRSGANVLTFGAGSRLTVL.

V and J are TRBV29-1 and TRBJ1-3, with 9 bases fitting TRBD1. The CDR3 consists of 14 residues. Germline V gene sequence: CDR1 SQVTM, CDR2 ANQGSEA. V gave up 1 base and J gave up 3 bases; unmatched junction bases: 1. The CDR3: CSVEGDRDGNTIYF. CDR3 nucleotides: TGCAGCGTTGAAGGGGACAGGGATGGAAACACCATATATTTT.

There are a few counts of this clone. The V and J genes are TRBV5-8 and TRBJ1-6; D is perhaps TRBD1 (6 bases). The germline V gene encodes CDR1 SGHTS and CDR2 YDEGEE. Trimming took 0 bases from V and 5 from J, leaving 9 bases between them. The CDR3 consists of 15 residues. The CDR3 region has the DNA TGTGCCAGCAGCTTGGGGCAGGGGAATAATTCACCCCTCCACTTT. It translates to CASSLGQGNNSPLHF.

The V call is TRBV6-5, the J call TRBJ1-6; D uncertain. Looked up from germline, CDR1 is MNHEY and CDR2 is SVGAGI. This CDR3 is built from 16 residues. V was cut by 4 bases and J by 2 bases, with 12 bases left in between. The CDR3, as DNA: TGTGCCAGCAGTTCACAGCCCTCCCCCTATAATTCACCCCTCCACTTT. It translates to CASSSQPSPYNSPLHF.

The chain joins TRBV2 to TRBJ1-2; 10 nucleotides match TRBD1. V trimming: 3 bases; J trimming: 8 bases; junction bases outside the gene matches: 6. This CDR3 contains 14 residues. Looked up from germline, CDR1 is SNHLY and CDR2 is FYNNEI. The CDR3 nucleotides read TGTGCCAGCAGTGAGAGACAGGGGGCTTTGGGCTACACCTTC. Its protein product is CASSERQGALGYTF.